Reported below is one T cell receptor beta chain. The sample belongs to a study of blood T cell repertoires in COVID-19. CDR3 size: 15 residues. CDR1 is MDHEN and CDR2 is SYDVKM in the germline V gene. The ends were cut back, 3 bases at V and 0 bases at J, with 12 bases in the middle. The data were produced by immunoSEQ multiplex PCR, yet TCRdb's version contains in-frame clones alone and is incomplete. The sample records 220,000 or so clones, 85% to 90% being singletons. This TCR was sampled from a woman in her 50s with COVID-19, enrolled during active disease. The sequencing sample was made of peripheral blood. The V and J genes are TRBV28 and TRBJ2-7; D remains ambiguous. The CDR3: CASSFSPQSSYEQYF. The CDR3 bases are TGTGCCAGCAGTTTTAGTCCTCAAAGCTCCTACGAGCAGTACTTC. Drawing the rest from reference TRBV28 and TRBJ2-7, the complete variable domain is DVKVTQSSRYLVKRTGEKVFLECVQDMDHENMFWYRQDPGLGLRLIYFSYDVKMKEKGDIPEGYSVSREKKERFSLILESASTNQTSMYLCASSFSPQSSYEQYFGPGTRLTVT.